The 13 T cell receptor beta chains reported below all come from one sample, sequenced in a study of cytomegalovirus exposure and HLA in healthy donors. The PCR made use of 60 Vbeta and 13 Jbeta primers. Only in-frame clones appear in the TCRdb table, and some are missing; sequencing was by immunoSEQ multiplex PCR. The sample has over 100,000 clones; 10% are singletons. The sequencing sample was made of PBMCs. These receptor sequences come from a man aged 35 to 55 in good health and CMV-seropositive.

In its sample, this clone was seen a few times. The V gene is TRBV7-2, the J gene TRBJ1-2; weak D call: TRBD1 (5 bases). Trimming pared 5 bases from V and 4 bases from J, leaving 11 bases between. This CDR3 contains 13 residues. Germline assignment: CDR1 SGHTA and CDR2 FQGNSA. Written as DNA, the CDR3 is TGTGCCAGCAGCGTTGGGGGGTTCTATGGCTACACCTTC. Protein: CASSVGGFYGYTF.

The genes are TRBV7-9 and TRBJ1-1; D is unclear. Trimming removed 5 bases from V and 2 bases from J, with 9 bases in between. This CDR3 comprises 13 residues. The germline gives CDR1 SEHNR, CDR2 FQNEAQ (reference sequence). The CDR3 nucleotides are TGTGCCAGCAGCCCTACCCGAAACACTGAAGCTTTCTTT. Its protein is CASSPTRNTEAFF.

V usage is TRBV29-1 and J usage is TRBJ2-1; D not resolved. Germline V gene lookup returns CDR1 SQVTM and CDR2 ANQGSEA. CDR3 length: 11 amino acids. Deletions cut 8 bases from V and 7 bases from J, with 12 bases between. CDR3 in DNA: TGCAGCTTGAAACTAATGAATGAGCAGTTCTTC. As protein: CSLKLMNEQFF.

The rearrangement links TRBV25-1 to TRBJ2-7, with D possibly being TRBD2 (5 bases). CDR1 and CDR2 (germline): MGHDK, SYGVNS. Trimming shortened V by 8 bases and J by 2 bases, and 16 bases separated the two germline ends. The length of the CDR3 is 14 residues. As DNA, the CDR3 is TGTGCCAGCCAGACCATATACGGGACCTACGAGCAGTACTTC. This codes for CASQTIYGTYEQYF.

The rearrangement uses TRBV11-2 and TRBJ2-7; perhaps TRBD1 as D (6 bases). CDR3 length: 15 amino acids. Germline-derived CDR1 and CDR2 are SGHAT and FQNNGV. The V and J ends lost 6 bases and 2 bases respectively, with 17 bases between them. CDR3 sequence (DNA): TGTGCCAGCAGACCTGGGACATACGCGACCTACGAGCAGTACTTC. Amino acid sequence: CASRPGTYATYEQYF.

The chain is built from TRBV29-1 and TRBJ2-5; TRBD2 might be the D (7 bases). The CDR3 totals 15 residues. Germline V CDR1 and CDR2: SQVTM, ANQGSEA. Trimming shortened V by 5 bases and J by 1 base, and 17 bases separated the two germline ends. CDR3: CSVTGGLWLQETQYF. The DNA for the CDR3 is TGCAGCGTTACCGGGGGGCTGTGGCTCCAAGAGACCCAGTACTTC. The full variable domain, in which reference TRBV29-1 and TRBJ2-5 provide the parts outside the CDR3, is SAVISQKPSRDICQRGTSLTIQCQVDSQVTMMFWYRQQPGQSLTLIATANQGSEATYESGFVIDKFPISRPNLTFSTLTVSNMSPEDSSIYLCSVTGGLWLQETQYFGPGTRLLVL.

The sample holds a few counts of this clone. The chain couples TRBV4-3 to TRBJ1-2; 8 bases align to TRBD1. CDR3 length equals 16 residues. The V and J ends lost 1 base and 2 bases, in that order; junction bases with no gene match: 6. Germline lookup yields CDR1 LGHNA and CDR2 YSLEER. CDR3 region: CASSQGVQGGNYGYTF. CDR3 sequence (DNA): TGCGCCAGCAGCCAAGGAGTACAGGGGGGGAACTATGGCTACACCTTC.

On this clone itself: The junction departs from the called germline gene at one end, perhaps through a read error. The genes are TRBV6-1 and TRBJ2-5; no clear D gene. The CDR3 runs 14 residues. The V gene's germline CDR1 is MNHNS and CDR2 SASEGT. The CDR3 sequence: CASSAVWREEAQYF. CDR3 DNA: TGTGCCAGCAGTGCCGTCTGGAGAGAAGAGGCCCAGTACTTC.

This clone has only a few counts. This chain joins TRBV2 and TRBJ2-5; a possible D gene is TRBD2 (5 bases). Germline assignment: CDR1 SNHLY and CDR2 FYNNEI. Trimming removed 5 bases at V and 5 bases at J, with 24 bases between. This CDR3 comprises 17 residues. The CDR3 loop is CASSPLSGLSLWETQYF. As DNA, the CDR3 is TGTGCCAGCAGTCCCCTTTCTGGACTTTCCCTTTGGGAGACCCAGTACTTC.

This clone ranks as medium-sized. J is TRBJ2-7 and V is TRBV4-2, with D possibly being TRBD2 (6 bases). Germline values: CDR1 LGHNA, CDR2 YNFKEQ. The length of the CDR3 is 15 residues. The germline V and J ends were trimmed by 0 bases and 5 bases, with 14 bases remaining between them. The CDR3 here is CASSQEARGSDEQYF. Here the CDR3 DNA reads TGTGCCAGCAGCCAAGAAGCTCGGGGGTCTGACGAGCAGTACTTC.

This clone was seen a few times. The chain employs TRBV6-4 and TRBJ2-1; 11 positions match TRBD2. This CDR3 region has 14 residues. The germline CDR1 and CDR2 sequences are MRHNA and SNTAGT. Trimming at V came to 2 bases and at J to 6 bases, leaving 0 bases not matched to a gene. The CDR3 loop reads CASSDGLAGNEQFF. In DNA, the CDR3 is TGTGCCAGCAGTGACGGACTAGCGGGCAATGAGCAGTTCTTC.

The CDR3 DNA reads as TGTGCCAGCAGCCATAGGAGGGGGCGATTAGGGGAGCAGTACTTC. This gives the protein CASSHRRGRLGEQYF. The chain carries TRBV7-9 and TRBJ2-7; perhaps TRBD1 as D (7 bases). Germline V gives CDR1 SEHNR, CDR2 FQNEAQ (reference sequence). The CDR3 spans 15 residues. The V and J ends lost 5 bases and 7 bases respectively, with 21 bases between them. Full variable domain (outside the CDR3, taken from reference TRBV7-9 and TRBJ2-7): DTGVSQNPRHKITKRGQNVTFRCDPISEHNRLYWYRQTLGQGPEFLTYFQNEAQLEKSRLLSDRFSAERPKGSFSTLEIQRTEQGDSAMYLCASSHRRGRLGEQYFGPGTRLTVT.

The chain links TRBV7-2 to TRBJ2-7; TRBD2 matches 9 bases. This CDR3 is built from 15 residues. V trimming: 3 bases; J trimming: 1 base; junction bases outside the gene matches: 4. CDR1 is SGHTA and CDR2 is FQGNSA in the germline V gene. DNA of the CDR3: TGTGCCAGCAGCTTCCCTAGCGGGATTTCCTACGAGCAGTACTTC. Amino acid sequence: CASSFPSGISYEQYF.